This T cell receptor (beta chain) was identified in a study of persistence of HIV-infected CD4 T cells. The study's findings and limits: The rare CMV-responding cells with HIV-1 proviruses were not separately TCR-sequenced.

Points on this clone: The target antigen is unknown.

This was the immunoSEQ version 4 assay in survey mode. Genomic DNA was diluted to around 9.3 ng/uL, up to 1 ug per sample. The protocol was immunoSEQ multiplex PCR, while the TCRdb copy is restricted to in-frame clones and leaves out a portion. The sample holds 19,000 or so clones, approximately 65% seen once. The stimulus was an HIV-1 Gag 15-mer peptide pool, roughly 1 ug/peptide/mL. Sorting selected CD4+ T cells upregulating both CD40 ligand and CD69. V lost 4 bases and J lost 4; bases outside the gene matches: 8. In germline, CDR1 is MGHRA, CDR2 YSYEKL. The CDR3 covers 17 residues. The clonotype comes from an adult woman with HIV who was CMV-seropositive. The chain links TRBV4-1 to TRBJ2-2; 11 bases are a match to TRBD2. Material: CD4+ T cells sorted from PBMCs after approximately 20-hour stimulation, obtained from a patient who received antiretroviral therapy. CDR3 bases: TGCGCCAGCAGCCTCACATCCGGGACTAGCGGCACCGGGGAGCTGTTTTTT. It yields the protein CASSLTSGTSGTGELFF.